The entry below describes one T cell receptor (beta chain). Antigen: not known. Profiling relied on immunoSEQ multiplex PCR, and the TCRdb table lists in-frame clones only, not all of them. The data contain about 4,000 clones, around four fifths of them singletons. Tumor samples were taken before definitive surgery or chemotherapy. This entry comes from a study of high-grade serous ovarian cancer treatment subgroups. Whole-study context: Each sample yielded on average around 7,000 unique TCR beta rearrangements from around 14,000 reads. The study's findings and limits: Different patients shared almost no repertoire; same-patient tumors shared about 0.11 to 0.85. TCR relatedness rose with neoantigen level and trended with mutation load. Only CDR3 was analyzed; CDR1 and CDR2 were not.

Material: tumor tissue. This sequence originates from a human donor with high-grade serous ovarian cancer.

CDR3 DNA sequence: TGTGCCACCAGCAGAGATGGCGGTAATGAAAAACTGTTTTTT. This encodes CATSRDGGNEKLFF. The V call is TRBV15, the J call TRBJ1-4, with D unclear. With 0 bases removed from V and 4 bases from J, the gap between germline ends came to 6 bases. Germline V gene sequence: CDR1 LNHNV, CDR2 YYDKDF (reference sequence). CDR3 size: 14 residues.